The 15 T cell receptor beta chains reported below all come from one sample, sequenced in a study of blood T cell repertoires in COVID-19. Sequencing used immunoSEQ multiplex PCR; TCRdb keeps in-frame clones, though not all of them. The data show about 120,000 clones, about 90% seen once. The material sequenced was peripheral blood. These receptors were collected from a woman in her 70s with acute or convalescent COVID-19.

V and J are TRBV5-1 and TRBJ1-2; D unclear. Trimming took off 4 bases at V and 4 bases at J, with 8 bases between the two ends. The CDR3 has 12 amino acids. From germline, CDR1 is SGHRS and CDR2 YFSETQ. The CDR3: CASSTDFYGYTF. For the CDR3, the DNA is TGCGCCAGCAGCACGGACTTCTATGGCTACACCTTC. Based on the CDR3 plus reference TRBV5-1 and TRBJ1-2, the full variable domain is KAGVTQTPRYLIKTRGQQVTLSCSPISGHRSVSWYQQTPGQGLQFLFEYFSETQRNKGNFPGRFSGRQFSNSRSEMNVSTLELGDSALYLCASSTDFYGYTFGSGTRLTVV.

The chain joins TRBV28 to TRBJ2-7; 10 bases agree with TRBD1. The CDR3 runs to 18 residues. The trim removed 3 bases at V and 1 base at J, leaving 12 bases unmatched. Germline assignment: CDR1 MDHEN and CDR2 SYDVKM. CDR3 nucleotide sequence: TGTGCCAGCAGTTTCGGGACAGGGGCCTTAATAGGATCCTACGAGCAGTACTTC. As protein: CASSFGTGALIGSYEQYF.

The chain links TRBV5-1 to TRBJ1-2, with TRBD1 identical over 7 bases. The CDR3 totals 15 residues. In germline, CDR1 is SGHRS, CDR2 YFSETQ. V lost 4 bases to trimming and J lost 5 bases; unmatched junction nucleotides: 11. This chain's CDR3 is CASSGNRDSWYGYTF. In nucleotides, the CDR3 is TGCGCCAGCAGCGGCAACCGGGACAGCTGGTATGGCTACACCTTC.

V and J are TRBV7-9 and TRBJ1-3, with 8 positions matching TRBD1. V was clipped by 2 bases and J by 2 bases; unmatched bases: 5. The CDR3 extends over 16 amino acids. The germline V gene has CDR1 SEHNR and CDR2 FQNEAQ (reference sequence). CDR3 sequence (DNA): TGTGCCAGCAGCTTACAGGGGGCCCTCCCTGGAAACACCATATATTTT. The encoded protein is CASSLQGALPGNTIYF.

This clone has a handful of counts. The rearrangement uses TRBV11-3 and TRBJ2-1; 7 bases line up with TRBD2. The V segment lost 5 bases and the J segment 6 bases; nucleotides outside the gene matches: 10. The CDR3 totals 15 residues. Germline CDR1 is SGHNT and CDR2 is YENEEA. The CDR3 loop reads CASSIGLGASNEQFF. CDR3 in DNA: TGTGCCAGCAGCATCGGACTAGGGGCAAGCAATGAGCAGTTCTTC.

The chain has TRBV7-9 and TRBJ2-3; 10 bases are shared with TRBD1. The CDR3 loop spans 16 amino acids. From germline, CDR1 is SEHNR and CDR2 FQNEAQ (reference sequence). With 5 bases clipped from V and 3 bases from J, the junction kept 8 bases outside the gene matches. The CDR3 sequence is CASSPLTGGRTDTQYF. The CDR3 DNA sequence: TGTGCCAGCAGCCCCCTGACAGGGGGCCGGACAGATACGCAGTATTTT.

The V call is TRBV10-3, the J call TRBJ2-7, with 8 bases that match TRBD1. V trimming: 0 bases; J trimming: 7 bases; junction bases outside the gene matches: 5. Germline CDR1 is ENHRY and CDR2 is SYGVKD. This CDR3 comprises 14 residues. The CDR3 nucleotides are TGTGCCATCAGTGAGTCTGGCAGGGGGCAAGAGCAGTACTTC. It is translated as CAISESGRGQEQYF.

CDR3 protein: CASTNRPLQPQHF. DNA for the CDR3: TGTGCCAGCACTAACAGGCCTCTTCAGCCCCAGCATTTT. The rearrangement links TRBV6-5 to TRBJ1-5; a possible D gene is TRBD1 (5 bases). Per the germline V gene, CDR1 is MNHEY and CDR2 is SVGAGI. This CDR3 has 13 amino acids. V was cut by 7 bases and J by 6 bases, with 13 bases left in between.

This sequence joins TRBV6-1 and TRBJ2-7; D might be TRBD1 (6 bases). Germline V CDR1 and CDR2: MNHNS, SASEGT. Deletions cut 1 base from V and 7 bases from J, with 20 bases between. The CDR3 runs 16 residues. In DNA, the CDR3 is TGTGCCAGCAGTGAAGTCAACAGGGAGTTCCCCGGGGAGCAGTACTTC. This gives the protein CASSEVNREFPGEQYF.

CDR3 amino acids: CASSPLQGGSGNTIYF. The CDR3 DNA reads as TGTGCCAGCTCACCACTGCAGGGTGGCTCTGGAAACACCATATATTTT. The chain recombines TRBV18 with TRBJ1-3; maybe TRBD1 (5 bases). CDR3 length equals 16 residues. Trimming pared 1 base from V and 0 bases from J, leaving 10 bases between. Germline lookup yields CDR1 KGHSH and CDR2 LQKENI. Full variable domain (outside the CDR3, taken from reference TRBV18 and TRBJ1-3): NAGVMQNPRHLVRRRGQEARLRCSPMKGHSHVYWYRQLPEEGLKFMVYLQKENIIDESGMPKERFSAEFPKEGPSILRIQQVVRGDSAAYFCASSPLQGGSGNTIYFGEGSWLTVV.

The chain uses TRBV28 and TRBJ1-2; D unresolved. Germline V lookup: CDR1 MDHEN, CDR2 SYDVKM. Trimming shortened V by 2 bases and J by 7 bases, and 5 bases separated the two germline ends. The CDR3 runs 11 residues. CDR3 in amino acids: CASSLRSGYTF. CDR3 DNA: TGTGCCAGCAGTTTAAGGAGTGGCTACACCTTC.

This clone is a singleton in its sample. The J gene is TRBJ2-7, the V gene TRBV30, with 7 bases lining up with TRBD2. The CDR3 is 15 amino acids. Looked up from germline, CDR1 is GTSNPN and CDR2 is SVGIG (reference sequence). J gave up 7 bases and V 5 bases, and 17 bases lay outside the gene matches. CDR3 sequence (DNA): TGTGCCTGGGATACCCGGGACTATCACGGGAATGAGCAGTACTTC. Translated: CAWDTRDYHGNEQYF.

The chain joins TRBV27 to TRBJ2-3; D may be TRBD2 (5 bases). V lost 4 bases, J lost 4 bases, and 12 bases lay in between. The CDR3 totals 14 residues. Germline values: CDR1 MNHEY, CDR2 SMNVEV (reference sequence). The CDR3 loop is CASSSPAGADTQYF. The CDR3 DNA is TGTGCCAGCAGTTCCCCCGCCGGGGCAGATACGCAGTATTTT.

V is TRBV5-6 and J is TRBJ2-5; 10 nucleotides agree with TRBD1. Per the germline V gene, CDR1 is SGHDT and CDR2 is YYEEEE. This CDR3 comprises 16 residues. Trimming cost V 1 base and J 2 bases; bases outside gene matches: 5. The CDR3 is CASSLPWTGGQETQYF. CDR3 nucleotides: TGTGCCAGCAGCTTGCCTTGGACAGGGGGGCAAGAGACCCAGTACTTC.

The rearrangement joins TRBV4-2 to TRBJ2-5; D unclear. Trimming stripped 0 bases from V and 0 bases from J, with 8 bases between. This CDR3 region has 15 residues. Per the germline V gene, CDR1 is LGHNA and CDR2 is YNFKEQ. DNA of the CDR3: TGTGCCAGCAGCCAAGATCAGTCATACCAAGAGACCCAGTACTTC. It yields the protein CASSQDQSYQETQYF.